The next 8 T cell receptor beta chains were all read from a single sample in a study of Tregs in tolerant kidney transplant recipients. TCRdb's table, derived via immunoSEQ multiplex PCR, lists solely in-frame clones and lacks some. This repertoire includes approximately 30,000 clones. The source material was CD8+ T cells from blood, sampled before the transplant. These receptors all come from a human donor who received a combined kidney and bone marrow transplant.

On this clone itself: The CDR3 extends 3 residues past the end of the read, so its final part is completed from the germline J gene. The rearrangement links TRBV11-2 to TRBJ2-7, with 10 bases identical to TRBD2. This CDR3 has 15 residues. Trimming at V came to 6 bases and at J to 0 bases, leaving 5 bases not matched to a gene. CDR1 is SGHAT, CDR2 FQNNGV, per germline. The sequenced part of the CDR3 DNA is TGTGCCAGCAGGACCGGGACTAGCGACTCCTACGAG. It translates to CASRTGTSDSYE. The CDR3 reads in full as CASRTGTSDSYEQYF.

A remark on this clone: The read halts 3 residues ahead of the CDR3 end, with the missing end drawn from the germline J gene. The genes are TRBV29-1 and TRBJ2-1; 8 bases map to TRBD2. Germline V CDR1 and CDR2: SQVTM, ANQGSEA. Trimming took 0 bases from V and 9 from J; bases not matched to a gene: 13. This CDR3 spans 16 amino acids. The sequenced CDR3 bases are TGCAGCGTTGAAGAGTTGTCAGCGGGAGTCTCTTCTGAG. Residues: CSVEELSAGVSSE. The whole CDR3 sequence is CSVEELSAGVSSEQFF.

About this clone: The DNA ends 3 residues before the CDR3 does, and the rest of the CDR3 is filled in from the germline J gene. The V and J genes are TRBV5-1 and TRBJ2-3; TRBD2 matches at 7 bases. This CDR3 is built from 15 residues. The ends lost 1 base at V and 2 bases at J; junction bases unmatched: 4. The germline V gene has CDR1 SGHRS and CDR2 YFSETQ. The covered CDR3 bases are TGCGCCAGCAGCTTGTTTGCGGGAGACACAGATACG. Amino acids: CASSLFAGDTDT. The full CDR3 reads CASSLFAGDTDTQYF.

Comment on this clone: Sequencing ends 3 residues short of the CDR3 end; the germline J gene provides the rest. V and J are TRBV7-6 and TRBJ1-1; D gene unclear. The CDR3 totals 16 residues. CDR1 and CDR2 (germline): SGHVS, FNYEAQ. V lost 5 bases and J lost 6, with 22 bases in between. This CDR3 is CASSTPRAKSEAEAFF. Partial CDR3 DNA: TGTGCCAGCAGCACCCCGCGGGCAAAATCGGAGGCTGAA. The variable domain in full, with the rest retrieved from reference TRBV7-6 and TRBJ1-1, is GAGVSQSPRYKVTKRGQDVALRCDPISGHVSLYWYRQALGQGPEFLTYFNYEAQQDKSGLPNDRFSAERPEGSISTLTIQRTEQRDSAMYRCASSTPRAKSEAEAFFGQGTRLTVV.

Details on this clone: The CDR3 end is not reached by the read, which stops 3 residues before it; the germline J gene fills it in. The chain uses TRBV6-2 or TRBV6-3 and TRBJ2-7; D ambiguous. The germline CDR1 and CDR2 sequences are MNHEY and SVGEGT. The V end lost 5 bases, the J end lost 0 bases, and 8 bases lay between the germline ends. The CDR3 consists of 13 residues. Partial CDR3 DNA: TGTGCCAGCAGTCTGGGCCGCTCCTACGAG. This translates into CASSLGRSYE. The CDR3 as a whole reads CASSLGRSYEQYF.

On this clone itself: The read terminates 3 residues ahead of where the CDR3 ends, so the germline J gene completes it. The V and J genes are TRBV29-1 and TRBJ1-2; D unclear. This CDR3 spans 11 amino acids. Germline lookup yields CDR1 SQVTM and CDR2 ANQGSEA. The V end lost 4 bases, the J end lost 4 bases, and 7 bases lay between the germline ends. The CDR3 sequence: CSVAGGYGYTF. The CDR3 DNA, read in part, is TGCAGCGTTGCTGGCGGCTATGGC.

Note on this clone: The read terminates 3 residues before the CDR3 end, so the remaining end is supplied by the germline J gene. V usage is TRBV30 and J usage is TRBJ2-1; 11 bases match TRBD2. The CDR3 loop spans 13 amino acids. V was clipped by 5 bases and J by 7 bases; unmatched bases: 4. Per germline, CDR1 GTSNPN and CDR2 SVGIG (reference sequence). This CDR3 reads CAWAVAGGNEQFF. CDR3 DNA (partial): TGTGCCTGGGCGGTAGCGGGAGGGAATGAG.

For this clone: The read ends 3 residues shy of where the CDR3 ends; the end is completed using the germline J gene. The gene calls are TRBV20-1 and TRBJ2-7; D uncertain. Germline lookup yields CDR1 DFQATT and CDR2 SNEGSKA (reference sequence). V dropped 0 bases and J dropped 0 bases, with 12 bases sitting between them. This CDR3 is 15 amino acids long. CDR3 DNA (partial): TGCAGTGCTAGAGATCCCCTCCGGGTCTCCTACGAG. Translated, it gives CSARDPLRVSYE. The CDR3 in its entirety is CSARDPLRVSYEQYF.